The present T cell receptor (beta chain) was sequenced within a study of Graves' ophthalmopathy and Graves' hyperthyroidism. Germline CDR1 SGHTA, CDR2 FQGNSA. V dropped 0 bases and J dropped 7 bases, with 12 bases sitting between them. The CDR3 contains 14 residues. The hyperthyroidism patients, aged 18 to 65, had been newly diagnosed, with under 2 months' duration. Points from the study as a whole: Sensitivity of under 71% and specificity of nearly 75% were achieved by the model that predicted ophthalmopathy progression. Blood repertoires reportedly contained most expanded thyroid clonotypes above 0.001 frequency. Sensitivity of approximately 88% and specificity of nearly 82% were achieved when a 13-signature model separated ophthalmopathy from stable hyperthyroidism.

As for this clonotype: Its target is not known.

Beta-chain TCR CDR3 regions were amplified from RNA transcripts. An initial RT-PCR round employing HTBI primers preceded a second-round multiplex PCR. TCRdb passed the multiplex PCR reads through MiXCR, listing each CDR3 protein once. The sample contains a few hundred thousand distinct CDR3 sequences, under 45% of which appear only once. The chain has TRBV7-2 and TRBJ1-2; weak D call: TRBD1 (5 bases). The sample comprised peripheral blood or thyroid tissue (not recorded which). This clonotype originated in an adult man with Graves' hyperthyroidism. The chain's CDR3 is CASSLAGVGFGYTF. The CDR3 bases are TGTGCCAGCAGCTTAGCGGGGGTAGGATTTGGCTACACCTTC. The entire variable domain, with the rest obtained from reference TRBV7-2 and TRBJ1-2, is as follows: GAGVSQSPSNKVTEKGKDVELRCDPISGHTALYWYRQSLGQGLEFLIYFQGNSAPDKSGLPSDRFSAERTGGSVSTLTIQRTQQEDSAVYLCASSLAGVGFGYTFGSGTRLTVV.